A selection of T cell receptor beta chains follows, all from one sample in a study of CD8+ T cells in alopecia areata. Sequencing used immunoSEQ multiplex PCR; TCRdb keeps in-frame clones, though not all of them. Among over 150,000 clones, 58% were seen once, and the ten largest hold about 12%. Sequences were derived from CD8+ T cells sorted from blood, sampled at week 24, from a patient treated with tofacitinib. The receptors here all came from a human donor with alopecia areata. Each CDR3 is given with its conserved first and last residue. D genes are given only for firm matches. Where a row states a size, it is once, few, many or the class of an expanded clone; other rows omit it.

clone size	V gene	J gene	D gene	CDR3 DNA	CDR3 protein
-	TRBV9	TRBJ2-7	TRBD1	TGTGCCAGCAGCCACGGACAGGGGAAAGAGCAGTACTTC	CASSHGQGKEQYF
-	TRBV7-6	TRBJ2-1	TRBD1	TGTGCCAGCAGCCACATTCGGGACAGGGATTACAATGAGCAGTTCTTC	CASSHIRDRDYNEQFF
-	TRBV6-5	TRBJ2-2	-	TGTGCCATCCGTAAACAGGAGAACACCGGGGAGCTGTTTTTT	CAIRKQENTGELFF
-	TRBV30	TRBJ2-1	TRBD2	TGTGCCTGGACTAGCGGGACCTCCTCCTACAATGAGCAGTTCTTC	CAWTSGTSSYNEQFF
once	TRBV2	TRBJ2-7	TRBD1	TGTGCCAGCAGGGGGGACAGCCTCCGCGAGCAGTACTTC	CASRGDSLREQYF
-	TRBV7-9	TRBJ2-2	TRBD1	TGTGCCAGCAGCCCGGGACAGGTTGGGACCGGGGAGCTGTTTTTT	CASSPGQVGTGELFF
-	TRBV9	TRBJ1-6	TRBD1	TGTGCCAGCAGCGTCAGCGCCGGGACAGTGACTTCACCCCTCCACTTT	CASSVSAGTVTSPLHF
-	TRBV4-2	TRBJ2-1	-	TGTGCCAGCAGTCAAACCAAAGCGCCTAACAATGAGCAGTTCTTC	CASSQTKAPNNEQFF
-	TRBV19	TRBJ1-4	-	TGTGCCAGTAGTATAGGCGGCGAAAAACTGTTTTTT	CASSIGGEKLFF
-	TRBV7-9	TRBJ2-1	-	TGTGCCAGCAGCTTCCCTCTGGCCCGTACCCAGGGGAATGAGCAGTTCTTC	CASSFPLARTQGNEQFF
-	TRBV6-4	TRBJ1-6	-	TGTGCCAGCGTGAGGGAGGGGGCCTATAATTCACCCCTCCACTTT	CASVREGAYNSPLHF
few	TRBV10-3	TRBJ2-5	-	TGTGCCATCAGGACGACTGGGGAAGAGACCCAGTACTTC	CAIRTTGEETQYF
-	TRBV4-2	TRBJ2-1	-	TGTGCCAGCAGCCAAGAGGCGACTAATGAGCAGTTCTTC	CASSQEATNEQFF
few	TRBV4-1	TRBJ2-7	-	TGCGCCAGCAGCCAAGCCAGCGATACCTACGAGCAGTACTTC	CASSQASDTYEQYF
-	TRBV6-1	TRBJ1-2	-	TGTGCCAGCGGAGGGGCGGGCTATGGCTACACCTTC	CASGGAGYGYTF
-	TRBV7-9	TRBJ2-5	-	TGTGCCAGCAGCCAGAGAGGGGCGGAGACCCAGTACTTC	CASSQRGAETQYF
-	TRBV5-1	TRBJ1-1	-	TGCGCCAGCAGTGTTTCGGACGGGACTGAAGCTTTCTTT	CASSVSDGTEAFF